Presented here are 9 T cell receptor beta chains from one specimen sequenced in a study of early T cells in non-severe SARS-CoV-2 infection. TCRdb called the 5' RACE reads again in MiXCR, with one record for every CDR3 protein. The sample lists fewer than 80,000 distinct CDR3 sequences, about 13% occurring once. Sequencing input: whole blood. The receptors stem from an adult who was a healthcare worker with PCR-confirmed SARS-CoV-2 infection or an uninfected control (not recorded which).

This clonotype was counted a few times. The rearrangement joins TRBV11-2 to TRBJ2-1; 7 positions match TRBD2. This CDR3 contains 17 residues. Unmatched junction bases numbered 15, after V lost 5 bases and J lost 5 bases. The germline gives CDR1 SGHAT, CDR2 FQNNGV. CDR3 in DNA: TGTGCCAGCAGCAAGCGGGCTAGCGGAACCTGGGACAATGAGCAGTTCTTC. Its translation: CASSKRASGTWDNEQFF.

There are many counts of this clonotype. V gene TRBV27 combines with J gene TRBJ1-1, with unresolved D. CDR1 is MNHEY and CDR2 is SMNVEV in the germline V gene (reference sequence). The CDR3 has 13 residues. The V end lost 3 bases, the J end lost 4 bases, and 9 bases lay between the germline ends. CDR3 region: CASSFGEGTEAFF. The CDR3 DNA is TGTGCCAGCAGTTTTGGCGAGGGCACTGAAGCTTTCTTT.

This clonotype was recorded a few times. The chain joins TRBV20-1 to TRBJ1-6; D remains ambiguous. Trimming removed 6 bases from V and 0 bases from J, with 15 bases in between. Germline CDR1 reads DFQATT; CDR2 reads SNEGSKA (reference sequence). The CDR3 has 16 amino acids. CDR3 nucleotides: TGCAGTGCCCGAGGCTTACGCAGCTCCTATAATTCACCCCTCCACTTT. Encoded protein: CSARGLRSSYNSPLHF.

V and J are TRBV5-1 and TRBJ1-5; tentatively, D is TRBD1 (5 bases). V lost 4 bases, J lost 6 bases, and 14 bases lay in between. This CDR3 has 14 residues. Germline CDR1 SGHRS, CDR2 YFSETQ. CDR3 in DNA: TGCGCCAGCAGCCCAGGGCCAGGTGGTCAGCCCCAGCATTTT. Translation: CASSPGPGGQPQHF.

The chain employs TRBV29-1 and TRBJ1-6; 11 bases align to TRBD1. Germline values: CDR1 SQVTM, CDR2 ANQGSEA. The CDR3 is made up of 16 amino acids. The V gene end was trimmed by 5 bases and the J gene end by 0 bases; junction bases not matched to a gene: 3. The CDR3 region is CSVTGQGVSYNSPLHF. CDR3 nucleotide sequence: TGCAGCGTTACGGGACAGGGGGTCTCCTATAATTCACCCCTCCACTTT.

The V gene is TRBV3-1, the J gene TRBJ2-1; D call uncertain. This CDR3 has 12 amino acids. Trimming cost V 3 bases and J 13 bases, with 13 bases left between them. Per the germline V gene, CDR1 is LGHDT and CDR2 is YNNKEL (reference sequence). CDR3 loop: CASSHALGSQFF. CDR3 sequence (DNA): TGTGCCAGCAGCCACGCCTTAGGCTCCCAGTTCTTC.

This clonotype was observed many times. The genes are TRBV24-1 and TRBJ2-3; 12 nucleotides align to TRBD2. V shed 4 bases, J shed 5 bases, and the junction held 9 bases outside the gene matches. The V gene's germline CDR1 is KGHDR and CDR2 SFDVKD. The CDR3 runs to 17 residues. The CDR3, as DNA: TGTGCCACCAGTGACGCGCCCGGACTAGCGGGAAGAGATACGCAGTATTTT. Amino acids: CATSDAPGLAGRDTQYF.

This clonotype came up a few times. The V and J genes are TRBV27 and TRBJ2-7; D is possibly TRBD1 (5 bases). V shed 9 bases and J shed 3 bases, with 15 bases lying between them. Germline V gene sequence: CDR1 MNHEY, CDR2 SMNVEV (reference sequence). The CDR3 sequence is 13 residues long. The CDR3 sequence is CASREDTGYEQYF. As DNA, the CDR3 is TGTGCCAGTCGAGAGGACACCGGCTACGAGCAGTACTTC.

A few counts support this clonotype. The junction does not match germline at one end; this may be a read error. The chain joins TRBV5-5 to TRBJ2-1, with TRBD1 matching over 9 bases. Germline values: CDR1 SGHKS, CDR2 YYEKEE (reference sequence). The CDR3 spans 14 residues. The DNA for the CDR3 is TGTGCCAGCGGGGGGACAGGGAAGTATAATGGGCAGTTCTTC. It codes for CASGGTGKYNGQFF.